This T cell receptor beta chain was sequenced for a study of blood T cells in healthy people across ages. Next came a second PCR, run for roughly 6 to 11 cycles, which used a sample-barcoded 5' primer along with a J-beta primer mix. A template-switch adaptor that had 12 random nucleotides put a tag on each cDNA molecule. TCRdb independently ran MiXCR on the 5' RACE reads; one entry per CDR3 protein. This table has about 2 million distinct CDR3 sequences, around half appearing once. The CDR3 runs to 14 residues. Looked up from germline, CDR1 is DFQATT and CDR2 is SNEGSKA (reference sequence). Trimming took 3 bases from V and 4 from J; bases not matched to a gene: 6.

The origin of this receptor is a woman between 35 and 50 years old in good health. Sequencing was done on a sample of blood. The chain uses TRBV20-1 and TRBJ2-3; TRBD2 matches 8 bases. The CDR3 loop is CSASRGGRADTQYF. The CDR3 coding sequence is TGCAGTGCTAGTCGGGGGGGCCGGGCAGATACGCAGTATTTT.